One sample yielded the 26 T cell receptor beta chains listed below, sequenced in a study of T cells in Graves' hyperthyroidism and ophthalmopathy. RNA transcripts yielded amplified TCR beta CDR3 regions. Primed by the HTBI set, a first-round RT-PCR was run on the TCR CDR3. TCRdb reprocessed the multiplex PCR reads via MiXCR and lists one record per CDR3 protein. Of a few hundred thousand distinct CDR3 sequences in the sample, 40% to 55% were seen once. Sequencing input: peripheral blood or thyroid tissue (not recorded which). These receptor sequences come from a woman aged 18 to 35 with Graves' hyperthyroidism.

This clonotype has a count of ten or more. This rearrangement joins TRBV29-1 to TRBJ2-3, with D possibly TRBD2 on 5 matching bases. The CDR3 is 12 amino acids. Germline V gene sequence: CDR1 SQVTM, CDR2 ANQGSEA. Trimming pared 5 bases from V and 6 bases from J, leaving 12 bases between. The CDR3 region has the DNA TGCAGCGTTCTGCGGGTCGTGGATACGCAGTATTTT. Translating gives CSVLRVVDTQYF.

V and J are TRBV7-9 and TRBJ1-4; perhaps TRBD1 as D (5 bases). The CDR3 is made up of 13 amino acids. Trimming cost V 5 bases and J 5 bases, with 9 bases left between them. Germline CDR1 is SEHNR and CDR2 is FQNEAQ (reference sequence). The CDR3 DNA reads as TGTGCCAGCAGCCCTGACAGCAATGAAAAACTGTTTTTT. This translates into CASSPDSNEKLFF.

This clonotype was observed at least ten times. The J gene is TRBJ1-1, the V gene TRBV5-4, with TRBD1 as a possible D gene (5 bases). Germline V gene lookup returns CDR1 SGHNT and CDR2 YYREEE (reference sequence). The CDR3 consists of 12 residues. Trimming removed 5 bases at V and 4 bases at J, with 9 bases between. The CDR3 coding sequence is TGTGCCAGCAGACGCCAGGGCACTGAAGCTTTCTTT. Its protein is CASRRQGTEAFF.

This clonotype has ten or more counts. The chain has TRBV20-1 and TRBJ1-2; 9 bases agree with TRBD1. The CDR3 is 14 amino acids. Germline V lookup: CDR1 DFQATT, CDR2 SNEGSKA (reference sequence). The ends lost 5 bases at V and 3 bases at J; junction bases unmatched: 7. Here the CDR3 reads CSALDRGSHYGYTF. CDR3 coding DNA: TGCAGTGCTTTAGACAGGGGGTCTCACTATGGCTACACCTTC.

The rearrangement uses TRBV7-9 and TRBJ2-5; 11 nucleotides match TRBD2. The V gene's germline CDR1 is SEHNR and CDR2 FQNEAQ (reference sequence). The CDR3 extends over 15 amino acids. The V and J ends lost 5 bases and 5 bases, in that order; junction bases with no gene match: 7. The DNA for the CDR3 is TGTGCCAGCAGCATAACTAGCGGGAGTCGGGAGACCCAGTACTTC. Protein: CASSITSGSRETQYF. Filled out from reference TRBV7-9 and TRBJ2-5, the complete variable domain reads DTGVSQNPRHKITKRGQNVTFRCDPISEHNRLYWYRQTLGQGPEFLTYFQNEAQLEKSRLLSDRFSAERPKGSFSTLEIQRTEQGDSAMYLCASSITSGSRETQYFGPGTRLLVL.

CDR3 region: CASSGDLGANEQFF. CDR3 coding DNA: TGTGCCAGCAGTGGGGACCTCGGAGCGAATGAGCAGTTCTTC. V gene TRBV12-3 or TRBV12-4 combines with J gene TRBJ2-7, with D perhaps matching TRBD1 or TRBD2 (5 bases each). The DNA end favors TRBJ2-1, so the J call may be wrong. The CDR3 is 14 amino acids.

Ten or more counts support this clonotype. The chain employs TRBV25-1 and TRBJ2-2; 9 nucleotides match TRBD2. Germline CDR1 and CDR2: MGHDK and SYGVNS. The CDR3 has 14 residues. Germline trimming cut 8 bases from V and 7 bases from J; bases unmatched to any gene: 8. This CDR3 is CASQGSGRNGELFF. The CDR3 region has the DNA TGTGCCAGCCAAGGCAGCGGGAGGAACGGGGAGCTGTTTTTT.

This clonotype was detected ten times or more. CDR3 sequence (DNA): TGTGCCAGCAGCTCAACGACAGCCTCCTACGAGCAGTACTTC. Translating it yields CASSSTTASYEQYF. The V call is TRBV7-8, the J call TRBJ2-7; perhaps TRBD1 as D (5 bases). Per germline, CDR1 SGHVS and CDR2 FQNEAQ. This CDR3 is 14 amino acids long. V lost 4 bases and J lost 0, with 10 bases in between. The full variable domain, with the rest looked up from reference TRBV7-8 and TRBJ2-7, is GAGVSQSPRYKVAKRGQDVALRCDPISGHVSLFWYQQALGQGPEFLTYFQNEAQLDKSGLPSDRFFAERPEGSVSTLKIQRTQQEDSAVYLCASSSTTASYEQYFGPGTRLTVT.

In DNA, the CDR3 is TGCAGCGTGGAAAACAGGGGGCTCGGCTACACCTTC. It yields the protein CSVENRGLGYTF. The chain uses TRBV29-1 and TRBJ1-2; 9 bases map to TRBD1. The CDR3 sequence is 12 residues long. Germline values: CDR1 SQVTM, CDR2 ANQGSEA. V gave up 6 bases and J gave up 8 bases; unmatched junction bases: 7. Together with reference TRBV29-1 and TRBJ1-2, the CDR3 gives the full variable domain: SAVISQKPSRDICQRGTSLTIQCQVDSQVTMMFWYRQQPGQSLTLIATANQGSEATYESGFVIDKFPISRPNLTFSTLTVSNMSPEDSSIYLCSVENRGLGYTFGSGTRLTVV.

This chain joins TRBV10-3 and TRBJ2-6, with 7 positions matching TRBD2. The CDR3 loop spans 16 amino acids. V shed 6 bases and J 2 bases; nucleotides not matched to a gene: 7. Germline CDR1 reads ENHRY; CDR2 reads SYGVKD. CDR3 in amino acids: CAIRRAGPPGANVLTF. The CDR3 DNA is TGTGCCATCAGAAGAGCGGGACCCCCTGGGGCCAACGTCCTGACTTTC.

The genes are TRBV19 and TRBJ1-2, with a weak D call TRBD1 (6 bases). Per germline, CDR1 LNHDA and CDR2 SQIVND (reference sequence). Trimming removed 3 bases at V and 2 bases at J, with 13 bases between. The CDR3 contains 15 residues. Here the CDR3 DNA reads TGTGCCAGTAGTATGTCTGGCAGGGGAAACTATGGCTACACCTTC. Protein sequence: CASSMSGRGNYGYTF.

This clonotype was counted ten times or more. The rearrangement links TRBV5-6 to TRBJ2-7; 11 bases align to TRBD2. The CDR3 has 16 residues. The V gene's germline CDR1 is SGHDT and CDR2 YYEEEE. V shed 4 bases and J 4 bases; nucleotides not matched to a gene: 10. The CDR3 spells CASSRSRLAGLYEQYF. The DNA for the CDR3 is TGTGCCAGCAGCCGTTCCCGACTAGCGGGATTGTACGAGCAGTACTTC.

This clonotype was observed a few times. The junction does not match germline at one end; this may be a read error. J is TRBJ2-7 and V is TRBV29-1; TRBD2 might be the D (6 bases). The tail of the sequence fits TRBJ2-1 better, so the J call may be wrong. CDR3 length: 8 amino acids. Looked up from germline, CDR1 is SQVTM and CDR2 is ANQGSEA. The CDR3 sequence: CAGGEQFF. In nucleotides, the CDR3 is TGTGCCGGGGGAGAGCAGTTCTTC.

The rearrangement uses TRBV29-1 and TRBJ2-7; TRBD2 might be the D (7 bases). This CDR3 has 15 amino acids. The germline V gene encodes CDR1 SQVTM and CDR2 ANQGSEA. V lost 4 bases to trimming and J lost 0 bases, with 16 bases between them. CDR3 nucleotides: TGCAGCGTTGTTAGGGGGGGGCGATACTCCTACGAGCAGTACTTC. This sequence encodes CSVVRGGRYSYEQYF.

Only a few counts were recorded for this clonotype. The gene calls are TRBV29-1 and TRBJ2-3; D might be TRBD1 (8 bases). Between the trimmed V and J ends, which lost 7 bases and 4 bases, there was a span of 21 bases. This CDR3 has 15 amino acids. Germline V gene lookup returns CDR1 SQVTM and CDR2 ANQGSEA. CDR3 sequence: CSAQPQGGSSDTQYF. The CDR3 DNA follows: TGCAGCGCCCAACCACAGGGGGGGTCATCAGATACGCAGTATTTT.

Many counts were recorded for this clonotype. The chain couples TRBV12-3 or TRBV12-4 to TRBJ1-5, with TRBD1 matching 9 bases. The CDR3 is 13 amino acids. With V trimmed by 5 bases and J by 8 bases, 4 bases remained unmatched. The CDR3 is CASSTGGLKPQHF. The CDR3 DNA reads TGTGCCAGCAGTACAGGGGGCTTGAAGCCCCAGCATTTT.

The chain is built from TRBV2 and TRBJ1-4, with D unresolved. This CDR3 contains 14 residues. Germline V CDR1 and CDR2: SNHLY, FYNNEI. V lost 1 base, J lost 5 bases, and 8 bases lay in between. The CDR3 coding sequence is TGTGCCAGCAGTGAAGGACTGGTCAATGAAAAACTGTTTTTT. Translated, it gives CASSEGLVNEKLFF. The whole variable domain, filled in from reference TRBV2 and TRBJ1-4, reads EPEVTQTPSHQVTQMGQEVILRCVPISNHLYFYWYRQILGQKVEFLVSFYNNEISEKSEIFDDQFSVERPDGSNFTLKIRSTKLEDSAMYFCASSEGLVNEKLFFGSGTQLSVL.

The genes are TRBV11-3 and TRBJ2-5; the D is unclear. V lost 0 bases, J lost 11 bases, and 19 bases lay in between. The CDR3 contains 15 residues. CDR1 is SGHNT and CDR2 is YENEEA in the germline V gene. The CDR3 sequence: CASSLDHEATDTQYF. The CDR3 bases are TGTGCCAGCAGCTTAGATCACGAGGCAACAGATACGCAGTACTTC.

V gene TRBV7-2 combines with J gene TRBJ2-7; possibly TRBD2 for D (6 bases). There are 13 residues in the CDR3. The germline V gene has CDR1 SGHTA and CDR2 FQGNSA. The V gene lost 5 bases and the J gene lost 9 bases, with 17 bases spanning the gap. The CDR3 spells CASSAAIGRGQYF. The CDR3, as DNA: TGTGCCAGCAGCGCAGCAATAGGGCGGGGGCAGTACTTC.

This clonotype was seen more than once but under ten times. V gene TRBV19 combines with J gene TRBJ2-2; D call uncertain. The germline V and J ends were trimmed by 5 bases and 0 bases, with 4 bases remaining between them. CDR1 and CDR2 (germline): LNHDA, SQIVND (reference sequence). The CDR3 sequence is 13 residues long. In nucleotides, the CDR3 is TGTGCCAGTAGTGAGCCGAACACCGGGGAGCTGTTTTTT. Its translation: CASSEPNTGELFF.

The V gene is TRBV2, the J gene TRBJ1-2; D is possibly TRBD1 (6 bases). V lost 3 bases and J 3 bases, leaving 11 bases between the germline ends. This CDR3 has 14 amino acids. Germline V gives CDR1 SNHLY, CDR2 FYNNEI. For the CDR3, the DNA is TGTGCCAGCAGTGATATTAGGGGGGACTATGGCTACACCTTC. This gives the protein CASSDIRGDYGYTF.

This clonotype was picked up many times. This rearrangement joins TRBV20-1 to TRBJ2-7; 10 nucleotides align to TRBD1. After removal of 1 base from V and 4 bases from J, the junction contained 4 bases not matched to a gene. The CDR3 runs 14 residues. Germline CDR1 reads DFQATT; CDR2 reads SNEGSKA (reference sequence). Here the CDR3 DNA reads TGCAGTGCTAGAGCGACAGGGGGCCCGTACGAGCAGTACTTC. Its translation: CSARATGGPYEQYF.

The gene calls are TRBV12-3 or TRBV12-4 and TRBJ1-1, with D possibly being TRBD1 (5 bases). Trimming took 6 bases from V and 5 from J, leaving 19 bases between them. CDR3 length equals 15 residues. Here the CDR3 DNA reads TGTGCCAGCAGCTTGATCCCGGGACTAGGGACTGAAGCTTTCTTT. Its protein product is CASSLIPGLGTEAFF.

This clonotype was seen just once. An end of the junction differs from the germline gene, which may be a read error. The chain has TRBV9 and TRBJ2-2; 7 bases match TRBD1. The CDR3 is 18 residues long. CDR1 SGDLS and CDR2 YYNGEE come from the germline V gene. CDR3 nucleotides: TGTGCCAGCGGCGTGGCCCGTGGGGAAGGGGGCATCACCGGGGAGCTGTTTTTT. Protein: CASGVARGEGGITGELFF.

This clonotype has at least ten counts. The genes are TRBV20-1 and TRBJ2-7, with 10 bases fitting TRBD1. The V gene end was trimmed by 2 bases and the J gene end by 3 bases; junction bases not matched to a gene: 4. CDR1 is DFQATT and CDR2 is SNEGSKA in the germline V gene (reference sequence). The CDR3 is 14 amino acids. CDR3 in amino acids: CSARRTGGNYEQYF. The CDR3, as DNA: TGCAGTGCTAGACGGACAGGGGGGAACTACGAGCAGTACTTC.

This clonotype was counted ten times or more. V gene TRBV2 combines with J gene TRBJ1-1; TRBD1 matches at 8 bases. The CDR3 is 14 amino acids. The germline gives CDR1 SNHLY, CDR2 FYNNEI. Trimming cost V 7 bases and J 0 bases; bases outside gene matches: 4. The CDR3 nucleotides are TGTGCCAGCAACCCAGGGGGCATGAACACTGAAGCTTTCTTT. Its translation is CASNPGGMNTEAFF.